These 25 T cell receptor beta chains share one sample of origin, sequenced in a study of graft-versus-host responses after intestinal transplantation. Here immunoSEQ multiplex PCR was the method, and the copy in TCRdb shows in-frame clones only, minus some. The repertoire holds 65,000 to 85,000 clones, with around nine tenths as singletons. Their cognate antigens are unknown. The source was unstimulated CD8+ T cells sorted from spleen or lymph node cells, collected before transplant. These receptors were collected from a human donor who was the organ donor for an intestinal transplant.

This chain joins TRBV30 and TRBJ1-2; no clear D. V was clipped by 3 bases and J by 2 bases, with 13 bases between them. Germline lookup yields CDR1 GTSNPN and CDR2 SVGIG (reference sequence). The CDR3 spans 14 residues. The CDR3 sequence: CAWRVGDPNYGYTF. In nucleotides, the CDR3 is TGTGCCTGGAGAGTAGGCGACCCGAACTATGGCTACACCTTC.

The chain employs TRBV2 and TRBJ1-3; D possibly corresponds to TRBD1 (5 bases). This CDR3 region has 11 residues. Germline V gene sequence: CDR1 SNHLY, CDR2 FYNNEI. The DNA for the CDR3 is TGTGTGGGGACGGGGGGAAACACCATATATTTT. As protein: CVGTGGNTIYF.

The chain combines TRBV14 with TRBJ1-6, with no clear D. This CDR3 spans 15 amino acids. V lost 3 bases and J 7 bases, leaving 13 bases between the germline ends. The germline CDR1 and CDR2 sequences are SGHDN and FVKESK. The CDR3 DNA sequence: TGTGCCAGCAGCCAGTCGGCCTATGGGAATTCACCCCTCCACTTT. Translation: CASSQSAYGNSPLHF.

The chain combines TRBV28 with TRBJ1-1; D is unresolved. Per germline, CDR1 MDHEN and CDR2 SYDVKM. The CDR3 runs 15 residues. V was shortened by 2 bases and J by 7 bases, with 17 bases between the two germline ends. The CDR3 region is CASSLTPGGPVEAFF. DNA of the CDR3: TGTGCCAGCAGTTTAACGCCCGGAGGCCCCGTTGAAGCTTTCTTT.

V and J are TRBV6-5 and TRBJ2-7, with D perhaps TRBD1 or TRBD2 (6 bases each). The V gene lost 5 bases and the J gene lost 3 bases, with 14 bases spanning the gap. The CDR3 is 14 residues long. Germline lookup yields CDR1 MNHEY and CDR2 SVGAGI. The CDR3 DNA reads TGTGCCAGCAGTCCACAGGGAGGTTTCTACGAGCAGTACTTC. As protein: CASSPQGGFYEQYF.

The rearrangement links TRBV7-8 to TRBJ2-3; D uncertain. V lost 6 bases and J 6 bases, leaving 16 bases between the germline ends. This CDR3 is 14 amino acids long. Germline V gives CDR1 SGHVS, CDR2 FQNEAQ. The CDR3 here is CASRRTDLGDTQYF. The CDR3 region has the DNA TGTGCCAGCAGACGGACGGACCTCGGGGATACGCAGTATTTT.

The rearrangement joins TRBV4-1 to TRBJ2-5; the D gene could be TRBD1 or TRBD2 (6 bases each). The CDR3 consists of 16 residues. Germline V gene data show CDR1 as MGHRA and CDR2 as YSYEKL. Trimming pared 4 bases from V and 2 bases from J, leaving 17 bases between. The CDR3, as DNA: TGCGCCAGCAGCCGCTCCTTTGGGGGGCTTCAAGAGACCCAGTACTTC. Amino acids: CASSRSFGGLQETQYF.

The V and J genes are TRBV5-4 and TRBJ2-7; D not certain. The CDR3 is 13 amino acids. The V and J ends lost 2 bases and 3 bases respectively, with 9 bases between them. CDR1 is SGHNT and CDR2 is YYREEE in the germline V gene (reference sequence). The CDR3 reads CASSLGQNYEQYF. CDR3 DNA sequence: TGTGCCAGCAGCTTAGGGCAAAACTACGAGCAGTACTTC.

This chain joins TRBV6-1 and TRBJ1-5; D unclear. The germline gives CDR1 MNHNS, CDR2 SASEGT. The CDR3 runs to 13 residues. Trimming left V 4 bases short and J 5 bases short, with 9 bases between. CDR3 sequence (DNA): TGTGCCAGCAGTGTCCTGTCCCATCAGCCCCAGCATTTT. Translation: CASSVLSHQPQHF.

The gene calls are TRBV6-5 and TRBJ2-2; D is undetermined. Germline V CDR1 and CDR2: MNHEY, SVGAGI. The ends were cut back, 8 bases at V and 5 bases at J, with 6 bases in the middle. The CDR3 is 11 residues long. CDR3 protein: CASEKTGELFF. The CDR3 nucleotides are TGTGCCAGCGAAAAGACCGGGGAGCTGTTTTTT.

V gene TRBV9 combines with J gene TRBJ2-3; unclear D gene. The V end was cut by 0 bases, the J end by 3 bases, with 8 bases between. The CDR3 sequence is 14 residues long. Germline CDR1 is SGDLS and CDR2 is YYNGEE. CDR3: CASSVAQATDTQYF. The DNA for the CDR3 is TGTGCCAGCAGCGTAGCTCAGGCGACAGATACGCAGTATTTT.

This clone has more than one count but fewer than ten. The chain uses TRBV6-1 and TRBJ2-7; unclear D gene. Germline CDR1 is MNHNS and CDR2 is SASEGT. V lost 6 bases and J lost 3, with 12 bases in between. The CDR3 extends over 13 amino acids. CDR3 sequence: CASSPNPYYEQYF. The CDR3 bases are TGTGCCAGCAGCCCAAATCCTTACTACGAGCAGTACTTC.

The chain carries TRBV9 and TRBJ2-1; TRBD1 aligns across 8 bases. The V gene's germline CDR1 is SGDLS and CDR2 YYNGEE. Unmatched junction bases numbered 5, after V lost 0 bases and J lost 0 bases. The CDR3 has 17 residues. The CDR3 loop is CASSVEAGGSSYNEQFF. DNA for the CDR3: TGTGCCAGCAGCGTAGAGGCAGGGGGCAGCTCCTACAATGAGCAGTTCTTC.

The chain combines TRBV28 with TRBJ1-6, with 7 bases lining up with TRBD1. The germline V gene has CDR1 MDHEN and CDR2 SYDVKM. Germline trimming cut 6 bases from V and 1 base from J; bases unmatched to any gene: 9. The CDR3 is 17 residues long. The CDR3 sequence is CASRQLQGISYNSPLHF. CDR3 nucleotide sequence: TGTGCCAGCAGACAGTTACAGGGGATATCCTATAATTCACCCCTCCACTTT. Full variable domain (outside the CDR3, taken from reference TRBV28 and TRBJ1-6): DVKVTQSSRYLVKRTGEKVFLECVQDMDHENMFWYRQDPGLGLRLIYFSYDVKMKEKGDIPEGYSVSREKKERFSLILESASTNQTSMYLCASRQLQGISYNSPLHFGNGTRLTVT.

The chain has TRBV7-2 and TRBJ2-5; 7 bases line up with TRBD1. From germline, CDR1 is SGHTA and CDR2 FQGNSA. The CDR3 runs 15 residues. With V trimmed by 4 bases and J by 4 bases, 9 bases remained unmatched. Here the CDR3 reads CASSSIKGGGETQYF. The CDR3 DNA sequence: TGTGCCAGCAGCTCCATAAAAGGGGGCGGAGAGACCCAGTACTTC.

The gene calls are TRBV7-6 and TRBJ2-1, with 10 bases matching TRBD2. The V gene end was trimmed by 3 bases and the J gene end by 15 bases; junction bases not matched to a gene: 2. The germline CDR1 and CDR2 sequences are SGHVS and FNYEAQ. The CDR3 runs to 11 residues. The CDR3 coding sequence is TGTGCCAGCAGCTTGCTAGCGGGGGTGTTCTTC. Amino acids: CASSLLAGVFF.

The chain carries TRBV28 and TRBJ1-2; a possible D gene is TRBD1 (5 bases). The V gene lost 3 bases and the J gene lost 5 bases, with 19 bases spanning the gap. Germline V CDR1 and CDR2: MDHEN, SYDVKM. The CDR3 is 16 amino acids. This chain's CDR3 is CASSFPSGEGPYGYTF. The CDR3 nucleotides are TGTGCCAGCAGTTTTCCATCCGGGGAGGGGCCGTATGGCTACACCTTC.

The CDR3 sequence is CASSLVADGGTEAFF. CDR3 bases: TGCGCCAGCAGCTTGGTGGCGGATGGCGGCACTGAAGCTTTCTTT. The chain combines TRBV5-1 with TRBJ1-1, with D hard to call. V was clipped by 0 bases and J by 4 bases, with 13 bases between them. Per the germline V gene, CDR1 is SGHRS and CDR2 is YFSETQ. The CDR3 spans 15 residues.

V usage is TRBV6-1 and J usage is TRBJ1-2, with D tentatively TRBD1 (5 bases). This CDR3 spans 15 amino acids. Trimming stripped 1 base from V and 4 bases from J, with 13 bases between. From germline, CDR1 is MNHNS and CDR2 SASEGT. Here the CDR3 reads CASSEEPGGPYGYTF. DNA for the CDR3: TGTGCCAGCAGTGAAGAGCCGGGGGGTCCCTATGGCTACACCTTC.

This sequence joins TRBV2 and TRBJ1-2; 9 bases map to TRBD1. V dropped 2 bases and J dropped 4; count of bases not matched to a gene: 8. CDR1 is SNHLY and CDR2 is FYNNEI in the germline V gene. The CDR3 is made up of 16 amino acids. Here the CDR3 DNA reads TGTGCCAGCAGTGAAACAGGGGGCGCTTTTTCCTATGGCTACACCTTC. Its translation is CASSETGGAFSYGYTF.

The gene calls are TRBV29-1 and TRBJ1-2, with D perhaps TRBD1 (6 bases). Germline lookup yields CDR1 SQVTM and CDR2 ANQGSEA. This CDR3 is built from 15 residues. Trimming removed 1 base at V and 2 bases at J, with 14 bases between. The CDR3 region has the DNA TGCAGCGTTGAAGGAACAGGGAGGACAAACTATGGCTACACCTTC. This gives the protein CSVEGTGRTNYGYTF.

This chain joins TRBV6-4 and TRBJ1-6; tentatively, D is TRBD1 (5 bases). Germline V lookup: CDR1 MRHNA, CDR2 SNTAGT. The CDR3 loop spans 14 amino acids. Trimming removed 6 bases from V and 7 bases from J, with 13 bases in between. The CDR3 sequence: CASSPTAENSPLHF. The DNA of the CDR3 is TGTGCCAGCAGCCCGACAGCAGAAAATTCACCCCTCCACTTT.

This clone turned up a few times. The chain joins TRBV6-6 to TRBJ1-3; D remains unclear. Germline values: CDR1 MNHNY, CDR2 SVGAGI (reference sequence). V shed 2 bases and J shed 8 bases, with 10 bases lying between them. This CDR3 comprises 13 residues. The CDR3 protein is CASSYTWAHTIYF. The CDR3 DNA reads as TGTGCCAGCAGTTACACGTGGGCTCACACCATATATTTT.

The chain employs TRBV15 and TRBJ2-3, with no clear D. CDR1 is LNHNV, CDR2 YYDKDF, per germline (reference sequence). The CDR3 loop spans 16 amino acids. Trimming pared 5 bases from V and 5 bases from J, leaving 20 bases between. CDR3 coding DNA: TGTGCCACCAGCGGCGCGTGGACGGACGGTCAAGATACGCAGTATTTT. Amino acid sequence: CATSGAWTDGQDTQYF. Based on the CDR3 plus reference TRBV15 and TRBJ2-3, the full variable domain is DAMVIQNPRYQVTQFGKPVTLSCSQTLNHNVMYWYQQKSSQAPKLLFHYYDKDFNNEADTPDNFQSRRPNTSFCFLDIRSPGLGDTAMYLCATSGAWTDGQDTQYFGPGTRLTVL.

The chain couples TRBV19 to TRBJ1-5; D unresolved. The CDR3 loop spans 14 amino acids. CDR1 LNHDA and CDR2 SQIVND come from the germline V gene (reference sequence). The germline V and J ends were trimmed by 7 bases and 7 bases, with 17 bases remaining between them. The CDR3 is CASMGVSLGQPQHF. In DNA form, the CDR3 reads TGTGCCAGTATGGGAGTGAGCCTAGGGCAGCCCCAGCATTTT.